Listed below are T cell receptor beta chains from one sample, sequenced in a study of cytomegalovirus exposure and HLA in healthy donors. Profiled with immunoSEQ multiplex PCR; TCRdb holds only in-frame clones, not every one. The repertoire consists of some 150,000 clones, with roughly 73% occurring once and the leading ten covering 3% to 3.5%. Input material: PBMCs. Every receptor here comes from a middle-aged man in good health and CMV-seronegative. Each CDR3 is given with its conserved first and last residue. Fields, in order: V gene, J gene, CDR3 protein.

>TRBV7-3|TRBJ2-2
CASSLRPSGATNTGELFF
>TRBV5-1|TRBJ1-4
CASSLGGGGEKLFF
>TRBV29-1|TRBJ2-5
CSVEGRVKETQYF
>TRBV28|TRBJ2-2
CASSFFRGRGSWTGELFF
>TRBV7-2|TRBJ2-7
CASSPGTGRHEQYF
>TRBV5-6|TRBJ2-3
CASSLRTSGTSTDTQYF
>TRBV10-1|TRBJ1-6
CASKRGPGTGDSPLHF
>TRBV7-3|TRBJ1-2
CASSANGQTNYGYTF
>TRBV5-1|TRBJ2-1
CASSLDSGGAGNEQFF
>TRBV5-5|TRBJ1-5
CASAIWTGSQPQHF
>TRBV6-6|TRBJ2-3
CASSYGRIDTQYF
>TRBV29-1|TRBJ2-5
CSVGLAGAQETQYF
>TRBV30|TRBJ1-2
CAWSVPPLNYGYTF
>TRBV6-6|TRBJ2-7
CASSYSAFRTLYEQYF
>TRBV5-1|TRBJ1-2
CASSLIGVYGYTF
>TRBV5-4|TRBJ1-1
CASSFYKGAVNTEAFF
>TRBV7-2|TRBJ2-7
CASSMPQGQSSYEQYF
>TRBV25-1|TRBJ1-5
CASSRTGDLPQHF
>TRBV7-3|TRBJ2-1
CASSLNTLGSYNEQFF
>TRBV5-1|TRBJ2-3
CASSPTWGLAVLGTDTQYF
>TRBV2|TRBJ1-5
CASSETLGQGQPQHF
>TRBV5-1|TRBJ1-1
CASSSAGLMAEAFF
>TRBV27|TRBJ2-7
CASSFAGGYEQYF
>TRBV5-6|TRBJ2-3
CASSLAWLAGGTDTQYF
>TRBV5-4|TRBJ2-3
CASSLEGTSGGTQDTQYF
>TRBV7-9|TRBJ1-1
CASRGKGGNTEAFF
>TRBV19|TRBJ2-2
CASRDRGRTGELFF
>TRBV9|TRBJ2-7
CASSVAWGHEQYF
>TRBV6-8|TRBJ2-7
CASSHITVIREQYF
>TRBV6-5|TRBJ2-1
CASSYSISYNEQFF
>TRBV7-9|TRBJ2-1
CASSLEQGSYNEQFF
>TRBV30|TRBJ1-2
CAWSPLDRGYTF
>TRBV5-1|TRBJ2-3
CASSFSGGAGTDTQYF
>TRBV7-8|TRBJ1-2
CASSLETGGGYTF
>TRBV14|TRBJ2-7
CASSQVGIFSGPGYEQYF
>TRBV13|TRBJ1-1
CASSLWATNTEAFF
>TRBV28|TRBJ1-2
CASSLYSQANYGYTF
>TRBV6-6|TRBJ1-4
CASTEGLANEKLFF